This entry is about one T cell receptor beta chain. The sample comes from a study of identifying expanded T cells in peripheral blood. Collection occurred without any documented infections or immune events in donors. V lost 5 bases to trimming and J lost 0 bases, with 17 bases between them. CDR3 length: 16 residues. Germline V lookup: CDR1 GTSNPN, CDR2 SVGIG (reference sequence). The table came from immunoSEQ multiplex PCR; TCRdb's copy has only in-frame clones and leaves some out. The sample holds tens of thousands of clones, over 75% seen once. This sequence joins TRBV30 and TRBJ1-3; D remains ambiguous. The TCR originated in a person between 18 and 70 years old in good health. Source material: blood. CDR3 DNA sequence: TGTGCCTGGGGGAACGCAGGTGCCTCCTCTGGAAACACCATATATTTT. Translating it yields CAWGNAGASSGNTIYF.